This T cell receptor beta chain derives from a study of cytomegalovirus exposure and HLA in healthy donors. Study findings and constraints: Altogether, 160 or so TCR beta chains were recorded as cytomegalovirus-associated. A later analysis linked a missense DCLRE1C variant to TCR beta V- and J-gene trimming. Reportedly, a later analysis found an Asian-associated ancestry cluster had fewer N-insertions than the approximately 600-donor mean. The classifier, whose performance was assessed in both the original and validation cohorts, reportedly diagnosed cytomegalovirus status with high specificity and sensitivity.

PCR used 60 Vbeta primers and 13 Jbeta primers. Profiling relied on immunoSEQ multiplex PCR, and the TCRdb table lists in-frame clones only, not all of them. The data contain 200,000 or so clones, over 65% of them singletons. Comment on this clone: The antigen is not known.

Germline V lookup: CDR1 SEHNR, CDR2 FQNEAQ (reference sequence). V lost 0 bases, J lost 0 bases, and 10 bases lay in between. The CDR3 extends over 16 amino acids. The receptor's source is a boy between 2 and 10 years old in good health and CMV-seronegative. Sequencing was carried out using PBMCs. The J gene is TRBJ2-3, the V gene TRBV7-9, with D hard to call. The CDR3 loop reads CASSLANSPSTDTQYF. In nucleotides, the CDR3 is TGTGCCAGCAGCTTAGCAAACAGCCCTAGCACAGATACGCAGTATTTT.